This T cell receptor (beta chain) was sequenced for a study of cytomegalovirus exposure and HLA in healthy donors. V was cut by 8 bases and J by 7 bases, with 9 bases left in between. Germline V CDR1 and CDR2: SGHTA, FQGNSA. This CDR3 comprises 11 residues. A multiplex PCR was run with 60 Vbeta primers and 13 Jbeta primers. TCRdb keeps only in-frame clones here, not all; method: immunoSEQ multiplex PCR. Among 110,000 to 150,000 clones, approximately 80% were seen once, and the ten largest hold roughly 9.7%. Sequenced material: PBMCs. This receptor was obtained from an older woman in good health and CMV-seropositive. This sequence joins TRBV7-2 and TRBJ2-1, with D unresolved. CDR3 coding DNA: TGTGCCAGCTCCCTACAGAATGAGCAGTTCTTC. Translated: CASSLQNEQFF.